Sequencing of this T cell receptor beta chain was carried out in a study of graft-versus-host responses after intestinal transplantation. Findings and caveats of the study: Marrow from the recipient contained GvH clones, some of which had appeared first in ileum or blood.

CDR3 size: 15 residues. Data came from immunoSEQ multiplex PCR; TCRdb stores just in-frame clones and leaves some out. The profile shows 85,000 to 100,000 clones, 93% of them singletons. Worth noting for this clone: No antigen is known for it.

This clonotype was obtained from a human donor who received an intestinal transplant. Sequences were derived from unstimulated CD8+ T cells sorted from spleen or lymph node cells, sampled before intestinal transplant. The chain has TRBV21-1 and TRBJ1-5; the table's D call, TRBD1, was not checked against the DNA. TRBV21-1 is deemed a pseudogene. CDR3 region: CASSKVWDRDQPQHF. The CDR3 region has the DNA TGTGCCAGCAGCAAAGTATGGGACAGGGATCAGCCCCAGCATTTT.